The 30 T cell receptor beta chains in this list originate from one sample, sequenced in a study of identical twins. MiXCR, run by TCRdb on the 5' RACE reads, gives a single entry per CDR3 protein. There are roughly 480,000 distinct CDR3 sequences in the sample; approximately 24% occur only once, and roughly 3% lies in the top ten. Separately, the same data were catalogued under a study of T cells expressing NK-cell markers.

Material: CD4+ T cells sorted from blood. All receptors come from a woman aged 18-30 years in good health.

This clonotype was seen a few times. This chain connects TRBV11-3 to TRBJ2-3, with D hard to call. CDR1 and CDR2 from the germline V gene are SGHNT and YENEEA. The CDR3 loop spans 16 amino acids. The V end was cut by 0 bases, the J end by 0 bases, with 10 bases between. CDR3 nucleotide sequence: TGTGCCAGCAGCTTAGACGGCGTCAGAAGCACAGATACGCAGTATTTT. Protein sequence: CASSLDGVRSTDTQYF.

This chain connects TRBV2 to TRBJ2-1; D possibly matches TRBD1 or TRBD2 (5 bases each). CDR3 size: 15 residues. In germline, CDR1 is SNHLY, CDR2 FYNNEI. Between the trimmed V and J ends, which lost 6 bases and 1 base, there was a span of 13 bases. The CDR3 DNA is TGTGCCAGCAGGACGGGACGCAGATCCTACAATGAGCAGTTCTTC. It encodes CASRTGRRSYNEQFF.

This clonotype appeared many times. V usage is TRBV5-6 and J usage is TRBJ2-1, with 9 bases lining up with TRBD1. Germline assignment: CDR1 SGHDT and CDR2 YYEEEE. This CDR3 is 19 amino acids long. The V segment lost 5 bases and the J segment 3 bases; nucleotides outside the gene matches: 18. The CDR3 loop is CASSLPPGQGARNYNEQFF. DNA for the CDR3: TGTGCCAGCAGTCTTCCTCCGGGACAGGGAGCCCGAAACTACAATGAGCAGTTCTTC.

This chain uses TRBV18 with TRBJ2-7; possible D gene TRBD2, 5 bases. The V end was cut by 1 base, the J end by 0 bases, with 10 bases between. The germline V gene encodes CDR1 KGHSH and CDR2 LQKENI. This CDR3 comprises 15 residues. The CDR3 bases are TGTGCCAGCTCACCACAGGCGGGCAGCTCCTACGAGCAGTACTTC. It specifies CASSPQAGSSYEQYF. Full variable domain (outside the CDR3, taken from reference TRBV18 and TRBJ2-7): NAGVMQNPRHLVRRRGQEARLRCSPMKGHSHVYWYRQLPEEGLKFMVYLQKENIIDESGMPKERFSAEFPKEGPSILRIQQVVRGDSAAYFCASSPQAGSSYEQYFGPGTRLTVT.

This clonotype came up a few times. This chain connects TRBV6-5 to TRBJ2-6; D ambiguous. V dropped 2 bases and J dropped 0 bases, with 2 bases sitting between them. The CDR3 runs 14 residues. CDR1 and CDR2 (germline): MNHEY, SVGAGI. The CDR3 region has the DNA TGTGCCAGCAGTTACAACTCTGGGGCCAACGTCCTGACTTTC. It specifies CASSYNSGANVLTF.

This rearrangement joins TRBV6-1 to TRBJ1-1, with a possible D match to TRBD1 (5 bases). The CDR3 totals 15 residues. Trimming removed 3 bases at V and 6 bases at J, with 17 bases between. Germline CDR1 MNHNS, CDR2 SASEGT. The CDR3 here is CASSDGGSGLAEAFF. The CDR3 nucleotides read TGTGCCAGCAGTGACGGGGGATCAGGACTGGCTGAAGCTTTCTTT.

The chain employs TRBV6-1 and TRBJ2-3, with 7 bases aligning to TRBD2. Unmatched junction bases numbered 23, after V lost 6 bases and J lost 5 bases. Germline CDR1 MNHNS, CDR2 SASEGT. The CDR3 spans 19 residues. CDR3 in amino acids: CASRPLTYSWEGTKDTQYF. The CDR3 DNA reads as TGTGCCAGCAGACCCCTTACCTACTCCTGGGAGGGTACTAAAGATACGCAGTATTTT.

The rearrangement uses TRBV6-5 and TRBJ2-3, with 9 bases fitting TRBD2. The CDR3 sequence is 16 residues long. Germline-derived CDR1 and CDR2 are MNHEY and SVGAGI. After removal of 2 bases from V and 4 bases from J, the junction contained 7 bases not matched to a gene. This CDR3 is CASSYGQRGAPDTQYF. CDR3 nucleotide sequence: TGTGCCAGCAGTTACGGGCAGCGGGGGGCTCCAGATACGCAGTATTTT.

This clonotype was found many times. The V gene is TRBV5-1, the J gene TRBJ1-1; no definite D call. Germline V gives CDR1 SGHRS, CDR2 YFSETQ. Trimming pared 0 bases from V and 0 bases from J, leaving 9 bases between. The length of the CDR3 is 15 residues. The CDR3 DNA is TGCGCCAGCAGCTTGGAGTCCTTAATGAACACTGAAGCTTTCTTT. Amino acids: CASSLESLMNTEAFF.

The chain uses TRBV11-2 and TRBJ2-7; TRBD2 aligns across 7 bases. From germline, CDR1 is SGHAT and CDR2 FQNNGV. The V gene end was trimmed by 8 bases and the J gene end by 3 bases; junction bases not matched to a gene: 7. This CDR3 spans 13 amino acids. The CDR3 loop reads CASCAGLVYEQYF. The CDR3 region has the DNA TGTGCCAGCTGCGCCGGACTAGTCTACGAGCAGTACTTC.

This clonotype showed up just a few times. The chain combines TRBV7-2 with TRBJ2-3; D is unclear. V shed 4 bases and J shed 4 bases, with 9 bases lying between them. The length of the CDR3 is 13 residues. Germline values: CDR1 SGHTA, CDR2 FQGNSA. CDR3 region: CASSSARADTQYF. Written as DNA, the CDR3 is TGTGCCAGCAGCTCTGCCCGGGCAGATACGCAGTATTTT.

This clonotype came up many times. The chain carries TRBV20-1 and TRBJ1-3; D may be TRBD1 (5 bases). Per germline, CDR1 DFQATT and CDR2 SNEGSKA (reference sequence). V shed 6 bases and J shed 0 bases, with 12 bases lying between them. CDR3 length equals 14 residues. In nucleotides, the CDR3 is TGCAGTGCCCAGGGACCGAGCTCTGGAAACACCATATATTTT. Its protein is CSAQGPSSGNTIYF.

This clonotype has more than one count but fewer than ten. The V call is TRBV6-1, the J call TRBJ2-3; either TRBD1 or TRBD2 may supply D (5 bases each). The length of the CDR3 is 14 residues. Trimming pared 3 bases from V and 4 bases from J, leaving 11 bases between. CDR1 is MNHNS and CDR2 is SASEGT in the germline V gene. The CDR3 nucleotides are TGTGCCAGCAGTGACCGGGACCTCGCAGATACGCAGTATTTT. This sequence encodes CASSDRDLADTQYF.

This clonotype was found a few times. The V gene is TRBV7-2, the J gene TRBJ2-1, with unresolved D. The CDR3 consists of 13 residues. Trimming stripped 5 bases from V and 3 bases from J, with 8 bases between. Germline assignment: CDR1 SGHTA and CDR2 FQGNSA. CDR3 nucleotides: TGTGCCAGCAGCGGCCGGCTCTACAATGAGCAGTTCTTC. Translation: CASSGRLYNEQFF.

In this sample, this clonotype turned up a few times. V is TRBV12-3 or TRBV12-4 and J is TRBJ1-5, with TRBD1 as a possible D gene (6 bases). The V end was cut by 5 bases, the J end by 3 bases, with 14 bases between. The CDR3 covers 15 residues. CDR3 sequence reads: CASSLYRDNNQPQHF. In DNA, the CDR3 is TGTGCCAGCAGTCTCTACCGGGACAACAATCAGCCCCAGCATTTT.

The gene calls are TRBV5-5 and TRBJ2-7; no firm D call. There are 11 residues in the CDR3. V lost 4 bases to trimming and J lost 3 bases, with 5 bases between them. Germline values: CDR1 SGHKS, CDR2 YYEKEE (reference sequence). The CDR3 reads CASSAVYEQYF. CDR3 in DNA: TGTGCCAGCAGCGCGGTCTACGAGCAGTACTTC.

The table lists this clonotype with a few counts. Its ends do not fully match the called genes, so a read error is possible. The chain has TRBV12-3 or TRBV12-4 and TRBJ2-1; 13 positions agree with TRBD2. The CDR3 has 15 residues. The CDR3 DNA reads TGTGCCAGCAAACTAGCGGGAGGGTCCTTCAATGAGCAGTTCTTC. It codes for CASKLAGGSFNEQFF.

This chain links TRBV27 with TRBJ2-3; possible D gene TRBD1, 5 bases. The CDR3 spans 17 residues. V lost 6 bases and J 0 bases, leaving 19 bases between the germline ends. The germline CDR1 and CDR2 sequences are MNHEY and SMNVEV (reference sequence). CDR3 in amino acids: CASRKFKIGVSTDTQYF. In nucleotides, the CDR3 is TGTGCCAGCAGAAAGTTTAAGATAGGGGTGAGCACAGATACGCAGTATTTT.

The V and J genes are TRBV20-1 and TRBJ2-1; 12 positions agree with TRBD2. Germline V CDR1 and CDR2: DFQATT, SNEGSKA (reference sequence). CDR3 length: 16 amino acids. J gave up 4 bases and V 0 bases, and 4 bases lay outside the gene matches. CDR3 DNA sequence: TGCAGTGCTAGAGATAGTCTAGCGGGGGGGTACAATGAGCAGTTCTTC. Encoded protein: CSARDSLAGGYNEQFF.

This clonotype was observed a few times. The V gene is TRBV20-1, the J gene TRBJ2-5; D uncertain. Germline CDR1 reads DFQATT; CDR2 reads SNEGSKA (reference sequence). The CDR3 contains 12 residues. The V gene lost 6 bases and the J gene lost 0 bases, with 8 bases spanning the gap. In DNA form, the CDR3 reads TGCAGTGCGATGGGGTACCAAGAGACCCAGTACTTC. This gives the protein CSAMGYQETQYF.

The V and J genes are TRBV7-9 and TRBJ1-4; possibly TRBD1 for D (5 bases). Germline lookup yields CDR1 SEHNR and CDR2 FQNEAQ (reference sequence). The CDR3 totals 14 residues. V was shortened by 7 bases and J by 3 bases, with 12 bases between the two germline ends. The CDR3 protein is CASIPGTANEKLFF. CDR3 DNA sequence: TGTGCCAGCATCCCCGGGACGGCTAATGAAAAACTGTTTTTT. Looking up the rest from reference TRBV7-9 and TRBJ1-4 gives the full variable domain: DTGVSQNPRHKITKRGQNVTFRCDPISEHNRLYWYRQTLGQGPEFLTYFQNEAQLEKSRLLSDRFSAERPKGSFSTLEIQRTEQGDSAMYLCASIPGTANEKLFFGSGTQLSVL.

The rearrangement uses TRBV20-1 and TRBJ2-1; 10 nucleotides match TRBD1. CDR1 DFQATT and CDR2 SNEGSKA come from the germline V gene (reference sequence). V lost 6 bases, J lost 4 bases, and 6 bases stayed unmatched. The CDR3 runs to 14 residues. The CDR3 nucleotides read TGCAGTGCACCGGGACAGGGGAGTTACAATGAGCAGTTCTTC. Its translation is CSAPGQGSYNEQFF.

There are a few counts of this clonotype. The V call is TRBV6-1, the J call TRBJ2-3, with 7 bases matching TRBD1. Losses at the gene ends were 7 bases for V and 1 base for J; bases not matched to a gene: 11. The CDR3 has 16 residues. Germline lookup yields CDR1 MNHNS and CDR2 SASEGT. The DNA for the CDR3 is TGTGCCAGCATTCTTAAGGGGGCAAGAGGCACAGATACGCAGTATTTT. Translation gives CASILKGARGTDTQYF.

This clonotype showed up just a few times. This sequence joins TRBV7-9 and TRBJ2-1; 10 nucleotides agree with TRBD2. Germline V lookup: CDR1 SEHNR, CDR2 FQNEAQ (reference sequence). The junction had 3 bases not matched to a gene; V was cut back by 4 bases and J by 12 bases. The CDR3 has 12 residues. The CDR3 nucleotides are TGTGCCAGCAGCTCCTTAGCGGGAGGGCAGTTCTTC. It translates to CASSSLAGGQFF.

The gene calls are TRBV5-4 and TRBJ1-3, with 8 nucleotides matching TRBD1. Per germline, CDR1 SGHNT and CDR2 YYREEE (reference sequence). V lost 4 bases, J lost 8 bases, and 5 bases stayed unmatched. CDR3 length equals 13 residues. CDR3 nucleotides: TGTGCCAGCAGCGTACAGGGGGGGGACACCATATATTTT. This encodes CASSVQGGDTIYF. Using reference TRBV5-4 and TRBJ1-3 for the parts outside the CDR3, the full variable domain is ETGVTQSPTHLIKTRGQQVTLRCSSQSGHNTVSWYQQALGQGPQFIFQYYREEENGRGNFPPRFSGLQFPNYSSELNVNALELDDSALYLCASSVQGGDTIYFGEGSWLTVV.

The chain uses TRBV25-1 and TRBJ2-7; D gene ambiguous. Germline CDR1 is MGHDK and CDR2 is SYGVNS. V lost 6 bases to trimming and J lost 0 bases, with 9 bases between them. The length of the CDR3 is 13 residues. CDR3 loop: CASRGPSSYEQYF. The DNA of the CDR3 is TGTGCCAGCAGGGGCCCGAGCTCCTACGAGCAGTACTTC.

This clonotype was recorded a few times. V gene TRBV29-1 combines with J gene TRBJ2-5; D may correspond to TRBD1 or TRBD2 (5 bases each). The CDR3 length is 13 residues. Germline CDR1 SQVTM, CDR2 ANQGSEA. The germline V and J ends were trimmed by 6 bases and 3 bases, with 14 bases remaining between them. Written as DNA, the CDR3 is TGCAGCGTCGGGACGGTTAAGAAAGAGACCCAGTACTTC. This encodes CSVGTVKKETQYF.

The chain employs TRBV30 and TRBJ1-1, with no clear D. This CDR3 has 11 amino acids. V lost 2 bases and J 11 bases, leaving 12 bases between the germline ends. Germline lookup yields CDR1 GTSNPN and CDR2 SVGIG (reference sequence). In nucleotides, the CDR3 is TGTGCCTGGAGTCGGGAGGGAGGCGCTTTCTTT. As protein: CAWSREGGAFF. The whole variable domain, filled in from reference TRBV30 and TRBJ1-1, reads SQTIHQWPATLVQPVGSPLSLECTVEGTSNPNLYWYRQAAGRGLQLLFYSVGIGQISSEVPQNLSASRPQDRQFILSSKKLLLSDSGFYLCAWSREGGAFFGQGTRLTVV.

The rearrangement uses TRBV5-1 and TRBJ2-7; 8 nucleotides match TRBD2. Unmatched junction bases numbered 6, after V lost 2 bases and J lost 2 bases. Germline values: CDR1 SGHRS, CDR2 YFSETQ. CDR3 length equals 15 residues. The CDR3 bases are TGCGCCAGCAGCTTTGGCGGGAGGACAACCTACGAGCAGTACTTC. Its protein is CASSFGGRTTYEQYF. The full variable domain, its missing parts supplied by reference TRBV5-1 and TRBJ2-7, is KAGVTQTPRYLIKTRGQQVTLSCSPISGHRSVSWYQQTPGQGLQFLFEYFSETQRNKGNFPGRFSGRQFSNSRSEMNVSTLELGDSALYLCASSFGGRTTYEQYFGPGTRLTVT.

V usage is TRBV5-1 and J usage is TRBJ2-5; D ambiguous. The CDR3 consists of 14 residues. V was trimmed by 3 bases and J by 1 base, leaving 10 bases between them. From germline, CDR1 is SGHRS and CDR2 YFSETQ. CDR3 loop: CASSSQARQETQYF. Written as DNA, the CDR3 is TGCGCCAGCAGCTCCCAGGCTCGCCAAGAGACCCAGTACTTC.